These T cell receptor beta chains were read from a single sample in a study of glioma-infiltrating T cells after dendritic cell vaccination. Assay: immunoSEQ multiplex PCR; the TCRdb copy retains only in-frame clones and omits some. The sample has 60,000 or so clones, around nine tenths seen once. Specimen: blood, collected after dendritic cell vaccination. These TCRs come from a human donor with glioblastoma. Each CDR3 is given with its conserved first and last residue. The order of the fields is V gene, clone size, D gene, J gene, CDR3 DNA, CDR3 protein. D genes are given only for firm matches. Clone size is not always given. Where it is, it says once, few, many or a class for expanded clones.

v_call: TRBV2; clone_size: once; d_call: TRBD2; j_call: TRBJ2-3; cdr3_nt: TGTGCCAGCAGGTTTGGGACTAGCGGGGAGGGAGATACGCAGTATTTT; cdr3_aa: CASRFGTSGEGDTQYF
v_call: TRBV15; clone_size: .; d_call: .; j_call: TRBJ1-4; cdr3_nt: TGTGCCACCAGAAGTGAGCCTAATGAAAAACTGTTTTTT; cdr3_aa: CATRSEPNEKLFF
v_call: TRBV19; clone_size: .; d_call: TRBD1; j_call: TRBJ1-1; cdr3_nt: TGTGCCAGTAGCGACAGGGGGATCACTGAAGCTTTCTTT; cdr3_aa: CASSDRGITEAFF
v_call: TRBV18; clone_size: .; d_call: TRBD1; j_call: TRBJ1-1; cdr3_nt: TGTGCCAGCTCACTCCAGGGGGTGAGTCCTAACACTGAAGCTTTCTTT; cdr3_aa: CASSLQGVSPNTEAFF
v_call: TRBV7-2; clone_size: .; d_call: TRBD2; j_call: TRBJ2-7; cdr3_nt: TGTGCCAGCAGCTTAGCGCTTAGCGGGGGGGCGTTTGTCCACGAGCAGTACTTC; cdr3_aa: CASSLALSGGAFVHEQYF
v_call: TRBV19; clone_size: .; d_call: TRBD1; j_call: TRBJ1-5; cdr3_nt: TGTGCCACGGACAGGGCTGGCAATCAGCCCCAGCATTTT; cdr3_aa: CATDRAGNQPQHF
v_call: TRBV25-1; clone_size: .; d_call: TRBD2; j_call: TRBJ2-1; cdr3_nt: TGTGCCAGCAGTGATACTAGCGGGGCGGGATACAATGAGCAGTTCTTC; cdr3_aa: CASSDTSGAGYNEQFF
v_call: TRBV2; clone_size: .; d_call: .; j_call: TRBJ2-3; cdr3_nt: TGTGCCAGCAGTGGGCGGGACGGATACACAGATACGCAGTATTTT; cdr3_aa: CASSGRDGYTDTQYF
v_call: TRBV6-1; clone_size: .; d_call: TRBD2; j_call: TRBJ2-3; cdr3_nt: TGTGCCAGCAGTGAAGGGACTAGCGCAATCACAGATACGCAGTATTTT; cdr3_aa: CASSEGTSAITDTQYF
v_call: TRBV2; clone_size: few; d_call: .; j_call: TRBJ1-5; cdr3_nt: TGTGCCAGCAGTGAAAGCCAGGGACCCCAGCATTTT; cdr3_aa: CASSESQGPQHF
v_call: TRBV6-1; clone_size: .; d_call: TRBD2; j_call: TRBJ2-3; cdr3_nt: TGTGCCAGCAGTGAAGCAAGGCTAGCGGGCCCCACAGATACGCAGTATTTT; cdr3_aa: CASSEARLAGPTDTQYF
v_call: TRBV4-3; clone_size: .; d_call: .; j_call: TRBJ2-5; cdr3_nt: TGCGCCAGCAGCCCGTCCGGGAGCGGCCAAGAGACCCAGTACTTC; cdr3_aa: CASSPSGSGQETQYF
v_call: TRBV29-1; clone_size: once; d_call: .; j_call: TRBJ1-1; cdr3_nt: TGCAGCGCAGGGACACACATGAACACTGAAGCTTTCTTT; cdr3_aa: CSAGTHMNTEAFF
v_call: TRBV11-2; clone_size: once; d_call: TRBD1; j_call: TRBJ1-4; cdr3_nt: TGTGCCAGCAGCGTAATCCGGGACAGACTAAATGAAAAACTGTTTTTT; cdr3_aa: CASSVIRDRLNEKLFF
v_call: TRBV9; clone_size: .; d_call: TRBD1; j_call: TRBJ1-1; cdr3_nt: TGTGCCAGCAGCGTTGGGTTAGGGGACAGCGCGAACACTGAAGCTTTCTTT; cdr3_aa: CASSVGLGDSANTEAFF
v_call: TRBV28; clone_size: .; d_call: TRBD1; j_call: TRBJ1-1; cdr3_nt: TGTGCCAGCCAGACCCCGACAGGGATGAACACTGAAGCTTTCTTT; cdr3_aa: CASQTPTGMNTEAFF
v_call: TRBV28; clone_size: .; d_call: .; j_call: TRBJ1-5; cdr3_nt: TGTGCCAGCAGTTTCACGGCTCGGGCCCGCCGGGCGGGGGGGAGCAATCAGCCCCAGCATTTT; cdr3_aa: CASSFTARARRAGGSNQPQHF
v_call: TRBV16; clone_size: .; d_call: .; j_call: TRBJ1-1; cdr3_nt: TGTGCCAGCAGCCAATATTCAGGGCCCACTGAAGCTTTCTTT; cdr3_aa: CASSQYSGPTEAFF
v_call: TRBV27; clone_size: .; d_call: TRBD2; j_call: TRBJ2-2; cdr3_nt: TGTGCCAGCAGGTCGTGGCTAGCGGGGGGCACCGGGGAGCTGTTTTTT; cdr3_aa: CASRSWLAGGTGELFF
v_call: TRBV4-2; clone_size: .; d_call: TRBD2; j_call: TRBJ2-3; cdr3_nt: TGTGCCAGCAGCCAGCCGTCAGGGCGGGGGGGAACGCAGTATTTT; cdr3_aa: CASSQPSGRGGTQYF
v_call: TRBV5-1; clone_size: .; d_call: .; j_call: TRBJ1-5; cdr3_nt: TGCGCCAGCAGCCCGGGGGGCCAGCCAGCGGGCAATCAGCCCCAGCATTTT; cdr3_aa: CASSPGGQPAGNQPQHF
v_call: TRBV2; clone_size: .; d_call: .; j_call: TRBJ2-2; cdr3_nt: TGTGCCAGCAGCCCGGGACTGGCGAACACCGGGGAGCTGTTTTTT; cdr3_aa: CASSPGLANTGELFF
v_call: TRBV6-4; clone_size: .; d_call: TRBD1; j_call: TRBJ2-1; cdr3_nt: TGTGCCAGCAGTGACGCAGGGGGCTCCTACAATGAGCAGTTCTTC; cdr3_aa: CASSDAGGSYNEQFF
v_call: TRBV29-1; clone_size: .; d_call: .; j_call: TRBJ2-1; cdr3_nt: TGCAGCGTTACGGTTAGCCGAACCCAGAGCTCCTACAATGAGCAGTTCTTC; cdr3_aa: CSVTVSRTQSSYNEQFF
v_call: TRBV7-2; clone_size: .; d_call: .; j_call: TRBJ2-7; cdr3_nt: TGTGCCAGCAGCTTTTCGAGCTCCTACGAGCAGTACTTC; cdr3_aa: CASSFSSSYEQYF
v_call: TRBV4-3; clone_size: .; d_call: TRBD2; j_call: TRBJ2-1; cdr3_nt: TGCGCCAGCAGCCCCTACGGGGGGGGAAATGAGCAGTTCTTC; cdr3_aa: CASSPYGGGNEQFF
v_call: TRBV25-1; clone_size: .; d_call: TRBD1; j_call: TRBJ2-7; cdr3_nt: TGTGCCAGCAGCCACAGGGGCCGCAGCTCCTACGAGCAGTACTTC; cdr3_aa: CASSHRGRSSYEQYF
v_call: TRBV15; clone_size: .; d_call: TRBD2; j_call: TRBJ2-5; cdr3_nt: TGTGCCACCAGCACAGGATGGGGGGGTGGAGGGACCCAGTACTTC; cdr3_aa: CATSTGWGGGGTQYF
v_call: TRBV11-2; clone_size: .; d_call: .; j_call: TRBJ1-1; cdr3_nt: TGTGCCAGCAGCTTAGTACAGGGCCCTAGAGGGACTGAAGCTTTCTTT; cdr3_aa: CASSLVQGPRGTEAFF
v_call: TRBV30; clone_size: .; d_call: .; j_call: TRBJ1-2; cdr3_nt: TGTGCCTGGAGTGACCGGGGGGCTGGCTATGGCTACACCTTC; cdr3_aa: CAWSDRGAGYGYTF
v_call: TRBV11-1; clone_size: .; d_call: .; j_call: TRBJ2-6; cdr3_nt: TGTGCCAGCAGCTTGTCTAAAACCCCCTCTGGGGCCAACGTCCTGACTTTC; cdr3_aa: CASSLSKTPSGANVLTF
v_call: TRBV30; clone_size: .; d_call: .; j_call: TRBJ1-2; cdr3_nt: TGTGCCACAAACCCCGGGACAAGGACGATCACCTTC; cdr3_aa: CATNPGTRTITF
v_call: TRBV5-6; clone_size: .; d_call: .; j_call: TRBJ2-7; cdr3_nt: TGTGCCAGCAGCGGCCCCCCCTTTCGCGGCTCCTACGAGCAGTACTTC; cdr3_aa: CASSGPPFRGSYEQYF
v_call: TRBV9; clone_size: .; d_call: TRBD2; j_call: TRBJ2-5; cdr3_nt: TGTGCCAGCAGCGTAGATCCTAGCGGGGGTTCGAAAGAGACCCAGTACTTC; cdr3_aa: CASSVDPSGGSKETQYF
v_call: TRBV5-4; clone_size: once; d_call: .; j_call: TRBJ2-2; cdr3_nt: TGTGCCAGCAGCGCAAAGGGACAGAACACCGGGGAGCTGTTTTTT; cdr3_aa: CASSAKGQNTGELFF
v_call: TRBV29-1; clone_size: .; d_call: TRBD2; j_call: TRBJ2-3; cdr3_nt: TGCAGCGTTGAAACTCCTAGCGGGGGGGCTTTAGATACGCAGTATTTT; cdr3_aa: CSVETPSGGALDTQYF
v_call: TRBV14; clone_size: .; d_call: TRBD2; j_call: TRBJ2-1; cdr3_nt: TGTGCCAGCAGCCAAGATAGGGCTAGCGGGGGAAAAAATGAGCAGTTCTTC; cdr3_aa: CASSQDRASGGKNEQFF
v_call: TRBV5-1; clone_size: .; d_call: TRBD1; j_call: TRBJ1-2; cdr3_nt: TGCGCCAGCAGCTTGGACAGGGGTAGCTGGTATGGCTACACCTTC; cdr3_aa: CASSLDRGSWYGYTF
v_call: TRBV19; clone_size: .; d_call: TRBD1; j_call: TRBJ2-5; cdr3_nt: TGTGCCAGCCTTAAACAGGGGAGCGAGACCCAGTACTTC; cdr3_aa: CASLKQGSETQYF
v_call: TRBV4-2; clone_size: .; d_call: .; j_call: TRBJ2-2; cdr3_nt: TGTGCCAGCAGCCAAGATCAAAGGGGCGTCGGGGAGCTGTTTTTT; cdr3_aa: CASSQDQRGVGELFF
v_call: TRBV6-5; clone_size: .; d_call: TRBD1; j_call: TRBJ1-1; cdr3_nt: TGTGCCAGCAGCCGAGAAGGGACAGAGAACACTGAAGCTTTCTTT; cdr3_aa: CASSREGTENTEAFF
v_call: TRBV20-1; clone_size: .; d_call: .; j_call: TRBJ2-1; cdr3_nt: TGCAGTGCCGGTAGGGGCAATGAGCAGTTCTTC; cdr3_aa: CSAGRGNEQFF
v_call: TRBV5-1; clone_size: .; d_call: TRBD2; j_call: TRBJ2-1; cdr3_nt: TGCGCCAGCAGCTCGGGACTAGCGGGAAACCCTGAGCAGTTCTTC; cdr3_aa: CASSSGLAGNPEQFF
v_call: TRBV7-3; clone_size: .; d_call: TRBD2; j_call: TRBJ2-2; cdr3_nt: TGTGCCAGCAGCTTATCATCCAGCGGGAGTACCGGGGAGCTGTTTTTT; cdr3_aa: CASSLSSSGSTGELFF
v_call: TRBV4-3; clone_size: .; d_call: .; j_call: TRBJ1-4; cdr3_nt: TGCGCCAGCAGCCAAGAATGGCAGCGTAATGAAAAACTGTTTTTT; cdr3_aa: CASSQEWQRNEKLFF
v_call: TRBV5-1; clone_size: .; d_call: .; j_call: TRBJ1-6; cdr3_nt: TGCGCCAGCAGCGCTGGAGCCTCCTATAATTCACCCCTCCACTTT; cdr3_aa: CASSAGASYNSPLHF